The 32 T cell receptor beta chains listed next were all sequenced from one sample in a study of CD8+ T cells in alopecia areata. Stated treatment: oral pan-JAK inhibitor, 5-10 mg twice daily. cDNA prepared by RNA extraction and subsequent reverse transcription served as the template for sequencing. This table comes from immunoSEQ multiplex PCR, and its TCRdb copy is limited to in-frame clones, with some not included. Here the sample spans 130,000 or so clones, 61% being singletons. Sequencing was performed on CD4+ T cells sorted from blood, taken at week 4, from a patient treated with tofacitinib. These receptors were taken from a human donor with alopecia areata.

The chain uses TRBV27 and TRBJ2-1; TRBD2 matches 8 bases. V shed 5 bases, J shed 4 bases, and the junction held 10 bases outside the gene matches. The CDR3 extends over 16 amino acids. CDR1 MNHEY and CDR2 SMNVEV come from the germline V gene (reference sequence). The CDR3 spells CASSRYSGTRYNEQFF. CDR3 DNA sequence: TGTGCCAGCAGTCGATACTCCGGGACTAGGTACAATGAGCAGTTCTTC.

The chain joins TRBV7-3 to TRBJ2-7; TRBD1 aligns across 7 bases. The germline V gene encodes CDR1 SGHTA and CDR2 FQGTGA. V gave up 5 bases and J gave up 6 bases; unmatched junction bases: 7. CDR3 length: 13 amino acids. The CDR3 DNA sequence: TGTGCCAGCAGCCGGGACAGAGTTGGCGAGCAGTACTTC. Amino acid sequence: CASSRDRVGEQYF.

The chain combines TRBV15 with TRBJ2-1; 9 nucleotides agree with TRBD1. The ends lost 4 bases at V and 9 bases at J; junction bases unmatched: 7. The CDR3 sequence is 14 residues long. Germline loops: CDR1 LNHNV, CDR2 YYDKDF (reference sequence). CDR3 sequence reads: CATSTPGTGREQFF. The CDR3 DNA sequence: TGTGCCACCAGCACCCCTGGGACAGGGCGTGAGCAGTTCTTC.

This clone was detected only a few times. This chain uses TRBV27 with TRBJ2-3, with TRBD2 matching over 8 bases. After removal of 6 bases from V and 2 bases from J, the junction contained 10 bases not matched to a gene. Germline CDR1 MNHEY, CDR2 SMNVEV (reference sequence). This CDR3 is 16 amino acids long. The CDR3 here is CASSRLSGVFTDTQYF. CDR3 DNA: TGTGCCAGCAGCCGCCTTAGCGGGGTCTTCACAGATACGCAGTATTTT.

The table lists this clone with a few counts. CDR3 DNA: TGTGCCAGCAGTTCCGCATTAACGGGCTGGGGCTACACCTTC. It translates to CASSSALTGWGYTF. The gene calls are TRBV27 and TRBJ1-2; D remains unclear. Trimming left V 4 bases short and J 8 bases short, with 17 bases between. Germline loops: CDR1 MNHEY, CDR2 SMNVEV (reference sequence). The CDR3 totals 14 residues.

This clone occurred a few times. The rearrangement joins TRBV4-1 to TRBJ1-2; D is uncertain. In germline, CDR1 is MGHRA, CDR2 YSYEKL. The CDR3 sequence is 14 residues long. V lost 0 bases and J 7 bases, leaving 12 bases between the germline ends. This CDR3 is CASSQEHSSSGYTF. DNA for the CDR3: TGCGCCAGCAGCCAAGAGCACAGCTCAAGTGGCTACACCTTC.

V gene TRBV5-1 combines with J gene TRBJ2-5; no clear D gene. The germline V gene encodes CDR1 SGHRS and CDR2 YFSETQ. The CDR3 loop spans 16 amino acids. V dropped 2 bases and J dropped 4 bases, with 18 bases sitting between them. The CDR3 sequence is CASSLTVGAVTETQYF. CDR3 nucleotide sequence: TGCGCCAGCAGCTTAACGGTTGGAGCTGTGACAGAGACCCAGTACTTC.

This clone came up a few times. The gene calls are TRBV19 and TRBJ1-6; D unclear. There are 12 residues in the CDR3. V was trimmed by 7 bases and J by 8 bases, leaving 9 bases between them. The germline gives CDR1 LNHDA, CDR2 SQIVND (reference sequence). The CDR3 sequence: CASKIVDSPLHF. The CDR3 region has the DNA TGTGCCAGTAAAATAGTGGATTCACCCCTCCACTTT.

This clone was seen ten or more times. The CDR3: CATSRGDRGGEKLFF. DNA for the CDR3: TGTGCCACCAGCAGAGGGGACAGGGGAGGTGAAAAACTGTTTTTT. This chain uses TRBV15 with TRBJ1-4; 10 nucleotides match TRBD1. Looked up from germline, CDR1 is LNHNV and CDR2 is YYDKDF (reference sequence). This CDR3 region has 15 residues. The J segment lost 7 bases and the V segment lost 1 base, leaving 3 bases of the junction unmatched.

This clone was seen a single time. The CDR3 DNA reads TGTGCCAGCAGCTTCCAGGGCAATCAGCCCCAGCATTTT. This gives the protein CASSFQGNQPQHF. This chain joins TRBV7-9 and TRBJ1-5, with D unclear. V shed 3 bases and J shed 2 bases, with 5 bases lying between them. Germline V gene lookup returns CDR1 SEHNR and CDR2 FQNEAQ (reference sequence). The CDR3 length is 13 residues.

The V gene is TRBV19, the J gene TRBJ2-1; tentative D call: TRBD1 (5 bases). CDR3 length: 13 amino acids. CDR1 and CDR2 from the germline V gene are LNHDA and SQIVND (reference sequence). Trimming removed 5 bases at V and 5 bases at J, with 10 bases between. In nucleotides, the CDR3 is TGTGCCAGTAGTTACTCCAGGGACAATGAGCAGTTCTTC. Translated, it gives CASSYSRDNEQFF.

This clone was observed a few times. The CDR3 coding sequence is TGCGCCAGCAGCTCAAGGACAGGGGCTCGGGAAGATACGCAGTATTTT. Translating gives CASSSRTGAREDTQYF. V and J are TRBV5-1 and TRBJ2-3; 9 bases fit TRBD1. The germline gives CDR1 SGHRS, CDR2 YFSETQ. V was clipped by 3 bases and J by 5 bases; unmatched bases: 10. The CDR3 spans 16 residues.

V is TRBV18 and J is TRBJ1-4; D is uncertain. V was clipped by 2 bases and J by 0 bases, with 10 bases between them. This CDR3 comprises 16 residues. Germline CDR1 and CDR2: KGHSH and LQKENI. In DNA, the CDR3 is TGTGCCAGCTCACCAATTTCAGTTGCAACTAATGAAAAACTGTTTTTT. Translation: CASSPISVATNEKLFF.

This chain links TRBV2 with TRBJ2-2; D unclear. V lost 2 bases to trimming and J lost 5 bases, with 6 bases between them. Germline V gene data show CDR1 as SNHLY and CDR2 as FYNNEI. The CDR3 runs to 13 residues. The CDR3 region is CASSEWVTGELFF. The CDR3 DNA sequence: TGTGCCAGCAGTGAATGGGTAACCGGGGAGCTGTTTTTT.

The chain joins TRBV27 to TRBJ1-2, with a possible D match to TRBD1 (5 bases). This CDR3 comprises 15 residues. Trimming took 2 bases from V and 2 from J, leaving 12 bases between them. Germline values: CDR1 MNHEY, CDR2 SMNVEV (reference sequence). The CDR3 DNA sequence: TGTGCCAGCAGTTTAACACGGTCAGGGAACTATGGCTACACCTTC. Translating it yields CASSLTRSGNYGYTF.

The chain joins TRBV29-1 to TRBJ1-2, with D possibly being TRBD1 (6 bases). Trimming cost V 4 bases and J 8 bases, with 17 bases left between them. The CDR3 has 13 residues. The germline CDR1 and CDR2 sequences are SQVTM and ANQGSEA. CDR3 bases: TGCAGCGTTGTGGGGGGACCGGACAGAGGCTACACCTTC. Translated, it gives CSVVGGPDRGYTF. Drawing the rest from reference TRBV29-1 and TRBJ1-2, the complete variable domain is SAVISQKPSRDICQRGTSLTIQCQVDSQVTMMFWYRQQPGQSLTLIATANQGSEATYESGFVIDKFPISRPNLTFSTLTVSNMSPEDSSIYLCSVVGGPDRGYTFGSGTRLTVV.

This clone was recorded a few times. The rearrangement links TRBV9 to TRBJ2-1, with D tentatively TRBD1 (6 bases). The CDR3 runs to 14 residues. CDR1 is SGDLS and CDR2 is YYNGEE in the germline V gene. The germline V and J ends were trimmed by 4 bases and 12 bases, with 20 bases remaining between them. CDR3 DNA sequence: TGTGCCAGCAGCCCCCGGGACATACCTAGTGGGCAGTTCTTC. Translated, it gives CASSPRDIPSGQFF.

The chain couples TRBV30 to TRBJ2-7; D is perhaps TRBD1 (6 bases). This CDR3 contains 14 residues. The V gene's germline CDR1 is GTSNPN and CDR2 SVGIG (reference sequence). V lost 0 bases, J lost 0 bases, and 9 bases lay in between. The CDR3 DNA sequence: TGTGCCTGGAGTGTTCAAGGGGGCTCCTACGAGCAGTACTTC. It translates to CAWSVQGGSYEQYF. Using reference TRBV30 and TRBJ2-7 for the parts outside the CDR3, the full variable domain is SQTIHQWPATLVQPVGSPLSLECTVEGTSNPNLYWYRQAAGRGLQLLFYSVGIGQISSEVPQNLSASRPQDRQFILSSKKLLLSDSGFYLCAWSVQGGSYEQYFGPGTRLTVT.

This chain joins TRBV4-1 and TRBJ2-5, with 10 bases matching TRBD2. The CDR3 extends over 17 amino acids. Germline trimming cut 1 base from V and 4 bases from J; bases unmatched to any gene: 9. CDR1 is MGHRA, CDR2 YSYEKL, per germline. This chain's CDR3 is CASSQGWGAGGGETQYF. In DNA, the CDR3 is TGCGCCAGCAGCCAAGGTTGGGGAGCGGGAGGGGGAGAGACCCAGTACTTC.

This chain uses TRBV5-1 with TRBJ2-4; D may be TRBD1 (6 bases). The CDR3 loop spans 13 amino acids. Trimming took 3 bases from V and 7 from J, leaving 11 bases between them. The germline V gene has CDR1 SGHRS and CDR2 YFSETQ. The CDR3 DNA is TGCGCCAGCAGCTCGGATCAGGGGAACATTCAGTACTTC. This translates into CASSSDQGNIQYF.

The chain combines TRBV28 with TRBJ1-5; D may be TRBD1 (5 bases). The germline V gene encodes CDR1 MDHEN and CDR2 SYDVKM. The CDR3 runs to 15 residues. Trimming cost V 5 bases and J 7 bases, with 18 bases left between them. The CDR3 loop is CASSQHRQGDQPQHF. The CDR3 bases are TGTGCCAGCAGTCAACACAGGCAGGGAGACCAGCCCCAGCATTTT. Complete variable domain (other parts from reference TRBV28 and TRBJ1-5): DVKVTQSSRYLVKRTGEKVFLECVQDMDHENMFWYRQDPGLGLRLIYFSYDVKMKEKGDIPEGYSVSREKKERFSLILESASTNQTSMYLCASSQHRQGDQPQHFGDGTRLSIL.

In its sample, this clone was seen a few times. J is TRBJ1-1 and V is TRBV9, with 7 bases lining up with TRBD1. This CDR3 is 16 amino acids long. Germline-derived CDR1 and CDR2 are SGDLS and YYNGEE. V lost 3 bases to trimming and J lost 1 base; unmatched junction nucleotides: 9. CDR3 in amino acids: CASSGEQGRPNTEAFF. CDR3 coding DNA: TGTGCCAGCAGCGGAGAACAGGGGCGCCCGAACACTGAAGCTTTCTTT.

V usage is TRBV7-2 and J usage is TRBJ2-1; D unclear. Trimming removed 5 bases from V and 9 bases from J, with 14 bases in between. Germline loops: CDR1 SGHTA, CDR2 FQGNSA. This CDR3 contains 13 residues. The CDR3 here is CASSRTYTSEQFF. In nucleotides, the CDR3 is TGTGCCAGCAGCCGAACCTACACGAGTGAGCAGTTCTTC. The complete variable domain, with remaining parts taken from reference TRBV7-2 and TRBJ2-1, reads GAGVSQSPSNKVTEKGKDVELRCDPISGHTALYWYRQSLGQGLEFLIYFQGNSAPDKSGLPSDRFSAERTGGSVSTLTIQRTQQEDSAVYLCASSRTYTSEQFFGPGTRLTVL.

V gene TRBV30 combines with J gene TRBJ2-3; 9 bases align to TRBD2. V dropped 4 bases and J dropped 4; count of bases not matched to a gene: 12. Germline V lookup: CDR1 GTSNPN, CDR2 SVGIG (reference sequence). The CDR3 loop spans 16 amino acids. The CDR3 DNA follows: TGTGCCTGGAACCCCGGTAGCGGGAGTGTCCCAGATACGCAGTATTTT. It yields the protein CAWNPGSGSVPDTQYF.

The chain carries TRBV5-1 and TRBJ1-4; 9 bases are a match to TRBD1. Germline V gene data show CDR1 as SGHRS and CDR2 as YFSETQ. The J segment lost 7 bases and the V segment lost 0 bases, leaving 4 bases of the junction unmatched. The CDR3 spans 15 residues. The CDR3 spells CASSLEPDRGEKLFF. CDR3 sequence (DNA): TGCGCCAGCAGCTTGGAACCGGACAGGGGTGAAAAACTGTTTTTT. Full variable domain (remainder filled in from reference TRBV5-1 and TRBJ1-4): KAGVTQTPRYLIKTRGQQVTLSCSPISGHRSVSWYQQTPGQGLQFLFEYFSETQRNKGNFPGRFSGRQFSNSRSEMNVSTLELGDSALYLCASSLEPDRGEKLFFGSGTQLSVL.

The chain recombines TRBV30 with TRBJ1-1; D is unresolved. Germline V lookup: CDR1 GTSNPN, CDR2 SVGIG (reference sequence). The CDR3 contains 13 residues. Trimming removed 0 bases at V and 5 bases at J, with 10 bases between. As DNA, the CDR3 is TGTGCCTGGAGTGTATGGGTGGGGACTGAAGCTTTCTTT. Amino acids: CAWSVWVGTEAFF.

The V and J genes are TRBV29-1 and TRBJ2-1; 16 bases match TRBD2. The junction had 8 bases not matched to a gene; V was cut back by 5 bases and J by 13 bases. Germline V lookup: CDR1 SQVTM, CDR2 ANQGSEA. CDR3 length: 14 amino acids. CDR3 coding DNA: TGCAGCGTTATTTCGGGACTAGCGGGGGGGTATCAGTTCTTC. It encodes CSVISGLAGGYQFF.

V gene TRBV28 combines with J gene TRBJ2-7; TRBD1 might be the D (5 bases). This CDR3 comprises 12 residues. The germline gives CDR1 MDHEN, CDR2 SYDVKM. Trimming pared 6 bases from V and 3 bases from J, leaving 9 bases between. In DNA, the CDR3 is TGTGCCAGCAGCCAGACAGACTACGAGCAGTACTTC. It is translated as CASSQTDYEQYF.

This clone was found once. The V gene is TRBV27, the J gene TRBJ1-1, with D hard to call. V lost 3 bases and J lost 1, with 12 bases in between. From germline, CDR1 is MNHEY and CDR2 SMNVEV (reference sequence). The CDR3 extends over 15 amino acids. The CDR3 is CASSFDTLSNTEAFF. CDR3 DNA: TGTGCCAGCAGTTTTGACACACTCTCGAACACTGAAGCTTTCTTT.

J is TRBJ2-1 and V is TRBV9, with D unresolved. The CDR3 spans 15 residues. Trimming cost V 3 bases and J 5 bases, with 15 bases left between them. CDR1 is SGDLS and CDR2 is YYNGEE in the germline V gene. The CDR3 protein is CASSAIKVGDNEQFF. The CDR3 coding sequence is TGTGCCAGCAGCGCTATTAAGGTTGGGGACAATGAGCAGTTCTTC.

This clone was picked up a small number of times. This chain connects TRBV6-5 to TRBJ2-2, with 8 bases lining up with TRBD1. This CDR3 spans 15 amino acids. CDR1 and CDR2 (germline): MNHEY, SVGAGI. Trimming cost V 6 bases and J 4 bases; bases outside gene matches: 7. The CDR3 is CASSWGQDTTGELFF. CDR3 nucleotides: TGTGCCAGCAGCTGGGGACAGGATACCACCGGGGAGCTGTTTTTT.

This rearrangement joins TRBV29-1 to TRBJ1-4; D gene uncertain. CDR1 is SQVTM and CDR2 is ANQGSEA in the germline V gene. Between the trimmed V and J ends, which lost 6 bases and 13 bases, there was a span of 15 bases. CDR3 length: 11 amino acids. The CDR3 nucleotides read TGCAGCGTCGATGCCGGCGATTCACTGTTTTTT. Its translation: CSVDAGDSLFF.